The source of this T cell receptor beta chain is a study of shared clonotypes between healthy human individuals. Overall study: The cohort comprised a couple of women and a few men. Their ages spanned 18 to 49 years. Three CD4 naive, three CD4 memory, two CD8 naive and one CD8 memory plate were used per donor. Findings and limits, study-wide: Compared with memory subsets, naive subsets generally had larger estimated richness.

This table comes from immunoSEQ multiplex PCR, and its TCRdb copy is limited to in-frame clones, with some not included. The sample lists about 590,000 clones; about 95% were seen once. Regarding this clone: What it binds is not known.

CDR1 SGHAT and CDR2 FQNNGV come from the germline V gene. V was cut by 1 base and J by 7 bases, with 5 bases left in between. This CDR3 is built from 12 residues. Positive CCR7 selection of CD45RO-negative cells yielded the naive CD8 cells, and terminally differentiated effector memory CD45RA+ cells were excluded. Donors, healthy HIV-negative adults, lacked recent acute infections or vaccinations. This sequence joins TRBV11-2 and TRBJ2-1; D remains unclear. The sample comprised naive CD8+ T cells sorted from blood. This clonotype originated in a woman under 40 in good health. As DNA, the CDR3 is TGTGCCAGCAGCTTAGTAGTGAATGAGCAGTTCTTC. This sequence encodes CASSLVVNEQFF.